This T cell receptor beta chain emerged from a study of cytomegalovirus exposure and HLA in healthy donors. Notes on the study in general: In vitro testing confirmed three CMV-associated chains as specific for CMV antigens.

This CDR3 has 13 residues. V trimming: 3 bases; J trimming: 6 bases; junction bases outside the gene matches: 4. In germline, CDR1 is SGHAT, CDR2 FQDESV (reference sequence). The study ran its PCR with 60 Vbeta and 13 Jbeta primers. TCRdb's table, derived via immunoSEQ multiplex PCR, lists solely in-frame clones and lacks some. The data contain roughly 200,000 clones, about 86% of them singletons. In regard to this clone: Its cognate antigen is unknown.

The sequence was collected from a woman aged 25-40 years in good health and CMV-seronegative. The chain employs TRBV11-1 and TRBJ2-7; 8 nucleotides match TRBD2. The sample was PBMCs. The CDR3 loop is CASSLAGTSEQYF. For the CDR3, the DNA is TGTGCCAGCAGCTTGGCCGGGACTAGCGAGCAGTACTTC.